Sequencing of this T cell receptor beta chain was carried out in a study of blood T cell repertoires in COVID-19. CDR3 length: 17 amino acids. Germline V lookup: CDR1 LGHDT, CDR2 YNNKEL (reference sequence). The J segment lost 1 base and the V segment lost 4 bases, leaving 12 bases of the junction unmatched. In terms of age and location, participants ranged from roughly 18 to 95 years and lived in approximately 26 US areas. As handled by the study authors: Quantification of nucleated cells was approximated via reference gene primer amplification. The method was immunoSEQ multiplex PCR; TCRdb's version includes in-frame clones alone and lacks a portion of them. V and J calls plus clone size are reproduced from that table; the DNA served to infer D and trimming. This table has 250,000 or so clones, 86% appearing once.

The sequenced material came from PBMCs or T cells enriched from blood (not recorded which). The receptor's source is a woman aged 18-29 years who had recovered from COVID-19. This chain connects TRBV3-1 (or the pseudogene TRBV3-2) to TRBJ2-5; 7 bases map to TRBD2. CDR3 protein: CASSLGLAERLQETQYF. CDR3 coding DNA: TGTGCCAGCAGCCTCGGGCTAGCGGAGAGACTCCAAGAGACCCAGTACTTC.